The rows below give T cell receptor beta chains drawn from one sample of a study of T cell responses to AZD1222 COVID-19 vaccine. Libraries were prepared by immunoSEQ multiplex PCR; TCRdb keeps only in-frame clonotypes and omits some of them. The sample includes tens of thousands of clones, approximately 78% of them seen just once. The sample here was peripheral blood, taken on day 0 of AZD1222 vaccination. Receptors were obtained from an adult in good health. The CDR3 runs from the conserved cysteine through the conserved F or W. The D gene is left open where the match is weak. Rows give clone size only sometimes, using once, few, many, or a class for an expanded clone.

D gene,clone size,V gene,J gene,CDR3 protein
NA,NA,TRBV28,TRBJ2-2,CASRDSGAVNTGELFF
TRBD2,once,TRBV9,TRBJ2-1,CASSGGGLAVYDEQFF
NA,NA,TRBV18,TRBJ1-5,CASSPPAGKSNQPQHF
NA,NA,TRBV15,TRBJ1-5,CATSREGTGNQPQHF
NA,NA,TRBV7-2,TRBJ2-1,CATGAYHNEQFF
NA,few,TRBV25-1,TRBJ2-3,CASSETGGWSDTQYF
TRBD1,NA,TRBV6-5,TRBJ1-5,CASTAGGQPQHF
NA,NA,TRBV28,TRBJ1-1,CASAVPGDTEAFF
TRBD1,once,TRBV7-9,TRBJ2-5,CASAPGQGAGETQYF
TRBD1,NA,TRBV4-3,TRBJ2-7,CASSPTGSYEQYF